This entry describes one T cell receptor (beta chain). The sample is drawn from a study of blood T cells in healthy people across ages. The overall study: Template switching captured about one barcoded beta molecule per two T cells.

Then a second PCR, running about 6 to 11 cycles, was carried out with a sample-barcoded 5' primer and a J-beta primer mix. A single record per CDR3 protein comes from TCRdb applying MiXCR to the 5' RACE reads. This table has 1.8 million or so distinct CDR3 sequences, approximately 39% appearing once. Sequenced sample: blood. This TCR was sampled from a human donor in good health.

This chain's CDR3 is CASSHTEGGGWETQYF. DNA for the CDR3: TGTGCCAGCAGCCATACTGAGGGCGGGGGATGGGAGACCCAGTACTTC. The V and J genes are TRBV11-2 and TRBJ2-5; 7 bases are shared with TRBD2. After removal of 5 bases from V and 5 bases from J, the junction contained 14 bases not matched to a gene. The CDR3 totals 16 residues. CDR1 and CDR2 (germline): SGHAT, FQNNGV.